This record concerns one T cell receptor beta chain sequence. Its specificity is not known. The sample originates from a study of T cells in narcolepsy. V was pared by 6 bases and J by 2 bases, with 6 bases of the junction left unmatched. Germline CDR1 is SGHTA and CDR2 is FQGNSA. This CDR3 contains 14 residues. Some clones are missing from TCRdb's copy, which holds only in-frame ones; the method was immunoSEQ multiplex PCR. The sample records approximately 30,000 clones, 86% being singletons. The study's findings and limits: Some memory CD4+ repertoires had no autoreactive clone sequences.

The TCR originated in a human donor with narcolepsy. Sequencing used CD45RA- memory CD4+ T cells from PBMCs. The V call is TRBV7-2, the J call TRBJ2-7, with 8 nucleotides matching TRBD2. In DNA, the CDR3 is TGTGCCAGCAGTCTCGGGGGGGCCCCCTACGAGCAGTACTTC. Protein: CASSLGGAPYEQYF.